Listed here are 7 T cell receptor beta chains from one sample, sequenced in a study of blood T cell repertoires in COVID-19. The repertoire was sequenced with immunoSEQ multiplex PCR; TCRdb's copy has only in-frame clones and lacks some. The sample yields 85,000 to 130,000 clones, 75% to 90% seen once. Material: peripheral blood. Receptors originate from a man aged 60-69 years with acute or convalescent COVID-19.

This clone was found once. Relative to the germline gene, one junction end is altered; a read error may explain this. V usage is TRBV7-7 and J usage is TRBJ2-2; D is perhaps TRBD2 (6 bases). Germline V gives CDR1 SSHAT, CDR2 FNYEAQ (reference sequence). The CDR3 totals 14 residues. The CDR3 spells CASSRTRGGGELFF. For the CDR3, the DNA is TGTGCTAGCAGCCGAACCCGGGGAGGCGGGGAGCTGTTTTTT. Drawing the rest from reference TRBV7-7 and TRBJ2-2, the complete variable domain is GAGVSQSPRYKVTKRGQDVTLRCDPISSHATLYWYQQALGQGPEFLTYFNYEAQPDKSGLPSDRFSAERPEGSISTLTIQRTEQRDSAMYRCASSRTRGGGELFFGEGSRLTVL.

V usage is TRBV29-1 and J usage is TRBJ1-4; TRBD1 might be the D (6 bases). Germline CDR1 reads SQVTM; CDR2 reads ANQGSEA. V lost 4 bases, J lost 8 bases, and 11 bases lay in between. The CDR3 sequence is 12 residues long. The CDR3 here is CSVAGDGEKLFF. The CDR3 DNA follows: TGCAGCGTTGCAGGGGACGGGGAAAAACTGTTTTTT.

The CDR3 sequence is CATSRPPRGSFPSSGANVLTF. The CDR3 DNA sequence: TGTGCCACCAGCAGACCGCCCCGGGGAAGTTTCCCCAGCTCTGGGGCCAACGTCCTGACTTTC. The V and J genes are TRBV15 and TRBJ2-6, with D maybe TRBD2 (5 bases). Germline assignment: CDR1 LNHNV and CDR2 YYDKDF (reference sequence). The CDR3 consists of 21 residues. Trimming removed 2 bases at V and 0 bases at J, with 23 bases between.

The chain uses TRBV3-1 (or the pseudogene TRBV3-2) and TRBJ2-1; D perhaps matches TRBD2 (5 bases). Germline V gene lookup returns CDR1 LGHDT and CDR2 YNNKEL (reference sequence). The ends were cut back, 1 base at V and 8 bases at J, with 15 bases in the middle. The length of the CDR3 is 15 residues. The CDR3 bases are TGTGCCAGCAGCCAAGTTGAGGGCCTTCGATATGAGCAGTTCTTC. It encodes CASSQVEGLRYEQFF.

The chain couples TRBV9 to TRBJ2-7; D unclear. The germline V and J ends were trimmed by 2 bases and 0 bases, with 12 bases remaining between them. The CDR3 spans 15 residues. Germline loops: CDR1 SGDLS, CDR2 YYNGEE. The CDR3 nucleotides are TGTGCCAGCAGCGTTGTCGCGGAGAGCTCCTACGAGCAGTACTTC. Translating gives CASSVVAESSYEQYF.

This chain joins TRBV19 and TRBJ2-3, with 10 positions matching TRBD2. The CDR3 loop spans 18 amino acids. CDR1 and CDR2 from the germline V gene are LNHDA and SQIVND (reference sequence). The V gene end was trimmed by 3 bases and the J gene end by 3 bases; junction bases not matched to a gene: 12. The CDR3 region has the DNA TGTGCCAGTAGTATCAGTCGGGCTAGCGGGAGTGTTACAGATACGCAGTATTTT. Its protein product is CASSISRASGSVTDTQYF.

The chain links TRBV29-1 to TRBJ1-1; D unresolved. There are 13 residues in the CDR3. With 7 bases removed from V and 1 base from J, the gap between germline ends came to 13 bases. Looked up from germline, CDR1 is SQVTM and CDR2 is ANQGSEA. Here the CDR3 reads CSGETRGNTEAFF. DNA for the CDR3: TGCAGCGGGGAGACCCGGGGGAACACTGAAGCTTTCTTT.